The 26 T cell receptor beta chains in this list originate from one sample, sequenced in a study of cytomegalovirus exposure and HLA in healthy donors (dated by TCRdb to about 2017). The library relied on the immunoSEQ multiplex PCR assay. The multiplex PCR relied on a mix of 60 forward primers for TCR Vbeta segments and 13 reverse primers for TCR Jbeta segments. TCRdb provides this immuneACCESS table in a form limited to in-frame rearrangements. Some clones are lacking; in checked studies, under half of them reflect an unresolved V gene, and why the rest are absent is not known. The sample table contains 80,000 to 130,000 clones; only one count was recorded for roughly three quarters of them. Clones ranked in the top ten supply approximately 3.7% of the sample. The sample consisted of PBMCs. These receptors were taken from a female donor in good health and CMV-seropositive.

This chain joins TRBV4-1 and TRBJ1-5, with 9 bases that match TRBD1. The CDR3 runs 14 residues. Germline CDR1 is MGHRA and CDR2 is YSYEKL. V shed 5 bases and J 11 bases; nucleotides not matched to a gene: 10. DNA for the CDR3: TGCGCCAGCAGCTGGACAGGGGAGGATCGGGCCCAGCATTTT. Translating gives CASSWTGEDRAQHF.

The chain joins TRBV6-5 to TRBJ1-1; no firm D call. Trimming removed 6 bases at V and 6 bases at J, with 17 bases between. This CDR3 comprises 14 residues. The germline CDR1 and CDR2 sequences are MNHEY and SVGAGI. The CDR3 loop reads CASSPRWTEAEAFF. CDR3 coding DNA: TGTGCCAGCAGCCCCCGTTGGACGGAGGCTGAAGCTTTCTTT.

The chain carries TRBV5-8 and TRBJ1-2; 8 nucleotides agree with TRBD1. CDR1 SGHTS and CDR2 YDEGEE come from the germline V gene. V was clipped by 1 base and J by 2 bases; unmatched bases: 4. This CDR3 has 15 amino acids. The CDR3 bases are TGTGCCAGCAGCTTGACCGGACAGGGAAACTATGGCTACACCTTC. Translating gives CASSLTGQGNYGYTF.

The chain is built from TRBV29-1 and TRBJ2-2; D possibly corresponds to TRBD1 (6 bases). V lost 8 bases and J lost 2, with 15 bases in between. The CDR3 sequence is 14 residues long. Germline CDR1 and CDR2: SQVTM and ANQGSEA. The CDR3 reads CSHIKDSNTGELFF. CDR3 sequence (DNA): TGCAGCCATATTAAGGACAGTAACACCGGGGAGCTGTTTTTT.

V gene TRBV7-9 combines with J gene TRBJ2-2, with 7 bases identical to TRBD1. The CDR3 contains 16 residues. The V gene's germline CDR1 is SEHNR and CDR2 FQNEAQ (reference sequence). V lost 6 bases and J lost 2; bases outside the gene matches: 9. The CDR3 sequence: CASRSYGTANTGELFF. Here the CDR3 DNA reads TGTGCCAGCAGATCCTACGGGACAGCTAACACCGGGGAGCTGTTTTTT.

V and J are TRBV6-4 and TRBJ1-1, with no clear D. The CDR3 has 13 residues. In germline, CDR1 is MRHNA, CDR2 SNTAGT. V was clipped by 0 bases and J by 1 base, with 3 bases between them. The CDR3 coding sequence is TGTGCCAGCAGTGACTCGAGGAACACTGAAGCTTTCTTT. Translated: CASSDSRNTEAFF.

This clone was found once. This chain joins TRBV10-3 and TRBJ2-7, with 9 bases lining up with TRBD2. Germline CDR1 and CDR2: ENHRY and SYGVKD. V trimming: 7 bases; J trimming: 3 bases; junction bases outside the gene matches: 10. The CDR3 spans 15 residues. Here the CDR3 DNA reads TGTGCCATCACGCCTAGCGGGGTGAAGGGCTACGAGCAGTACTTC. Its protein is CAITPSGVKGYEQYF.

This sequence joins TRBV5-1 and TRBJ2-3, with TRBD2 matching over 9 bases. Germline CDR1 reads SGHRS; CDR2 reads YFSETQ. Unmatched junction bases numbered 8, after V lost 4 bases and J lost 5 bases. The CDR3 runs 15 residues. CDR3 coding DNA: TGCGCCAGCAGCATCGCGGGAGGGCCCGGAGATACGCAGTATTTT. Translating gives CASSIAGGPGDTQYF.

This clone was detected only a few times. The chain is built from TRBV7-2 and TRBJ2-7; 9 nucleotides align to TRBD2. V shed 2 bases and J 6 bases; nucleotides not matched to a gene: 14. This CDR3 has 17 amino acids. CDR1 SGHTA and CDR2 FQGNSA come from the germline V gene. CDR3 DNA: TGTGCCAGCAGCTTAAACAGGGGTTTAGCGGGGGTAGCCGAGCAGTACTTC. Its translation: CASSLNRGLAGVAEQYF.

The chain has TRBV28 and TRBJ1-4; no definite D call. The CDR3 is 15 residues long. Looked up from germline, CDR1 is MDHEN and CDR2 is SYDVKM. V lost 5 bases and J 7 bases, leaving 17 bases between the germline ends. CDR3 bases: TGTGCCAGCAGTAGTCGAGGGCAGGCGTCTGAAAAACTGTTTTTT. Protein sequence: CASSSRGQASEKLFF.

The rearrangement uses TRBV5-5 and TRBJ1-2, with 9 bases matching TRBD1. The CDR3 consists of 13 residues. Trimming cost V 4 bases and J 7 bases; bases outside gene matches: 5. The germline V gene encodes CDR1 SGHKS and CDR2 YYEKEE (reference sequence). The CDR3 DNA reads as TGTGCCAGCAGCGACAGGGGGAGTAGTGGCTACACCTTC. It yields the protein CASSDRGSSGYTF.

The chain couples TRBV10-3 to TRBJ2-5; D perhaps matches TRBD1 (6 bases). The CDR3 extends over 13 amino acids. Per germline, CDR1 ENHRY and CDR2 SYGVKD. The V end was cut by 6 bases, the J end by 9 bases, with 17 bases between. The CDR3 protein is CAIRQGRAGAQYF. For the CDR3, the DNA is TGTGCCATCAGACAAGGACGAGCAGGGGCCCAGTACTTC.

This clone has more than one count but fewer than ten. CDR3 in amino acids: CASSYSLLANTEAFF. DNA for the CDR3: TGTGCCAGCAGTTACTCTCTACTTGCGAACACTGAAGCTTTCTTT. The genes are TRBV6-5 and TRBJ1-1; D gene uncertain. The V gene's germline CDR1 is MNHEY and CDR2 SVGAGI. This CDR3 has 15 amino acids. V dropped 0 bases and J dropped 1 base, with 9 bases sitting between them.

This chain joins TRBV5-1 and TRBJ2-5; no clear D. Germline V CDR1 and CDR2: SGHRS, YFSETQ. The length of the CDR3 is 14 residues. V was shortened by 5 bases and J by 5 bases, with 16 bases between the two germline ends. The CDR3, as DNA: TGCGCCAGCAGTCAATTGTCCCTAACGGAGACCCAGTACTTC. Translating it yields CASSQLSLTETQYF.

The chain combines TRBV21-1 with TRBJ2-1; TRBD2 is taken as the D call from the table, unchecked against the DNA. TRBV21-1 is a pseudogene locus. This CDR3 is 13 amino acids long. The CDR3 protein is CASSKWTQNEQFF. The DNA of the CDR3 is TGTGCCAGCAGCAAGTGGACTCAGAATGAGCAGTTCTTC.

This clone has more than one count but fewer than ten. The rearrangement links TRBV6-5 to TRBJ1-1, with 10 positions matching TRBD1. This CDR3 is 15 amino acids long. Germline assignment: CDR1 MNHEY and CDR2 SVGAGI. J lost 8 bases, V lost 5 bases, and 11 bases had no gene match. The CDR3: CASSQSGQGGFEAFF. In DNA form, the CDR3 reads TGTGCCAGCAGTCAATCCGGACAGGGGGGATTCGAAGCTTTCTTT.

The chain links TRBV18 to TRBJ2-3, with TRBD2 identical over 11 bases. V was pared by 5 bases and J by 6 bases, with 19 bases of the junction left unmatched. This CDR3 is built from 19 residues. CDR1 and CDR2 (germline): KGHSH, LQKENI. CDR3 DNA sequence: TGTGCCAGCTCATCCACCCCCCTACTAGCGGGGGTGAGTAGGGATACGCAGTATTTT. This encodes CASSSTPLLAGVSRDTQYF.

The chain has TRBV7-9 and TRBJ1-1, with D possibly being TRBD1 (6 bases). The CDR3 is made up of 15 amino acids. Germline CDR1 reads SEHNR; CDR2 reads FQNEAQ (reference sequence). The ends were cut back, 7 bases at V and 5 bases at J, with 20 bases in the middle. This CDR3 is CASILQQGRETEAFF. The DNA of the CDR3 is TGTGCCAGCATCCTACAACAGGGCAGGGAGACTGAAGCTTTCTTT.

There are a few counts of this clone. The J gene is TRBJ2-1, the V gene TRBV5-6; 10 bases fit TRBD1. The CDR3 loop spans 14 amino acids. Germline V gives CDR1 SGHDT, CDR2 YYEEEE. Trimming cost V 2 bases and J 6 bases; bases outside gene matches: 2. This CDR3 reads CASSFRDRGNEQFF. CDR3 DNA: TGTGCCAGCAGCTTCCGGGACAGGGGCAATGAGCAGTTCTTC.

This chain links TRBV18 with TRBJ2-5, with 8 positions matching TRBD2. With 0 bases clipped from V and 4 bases from J, the junction kept 4 bases outside the gene matches. Germline assignment: CDR1 KGHSH and CDR2 LQKENI. CDR3 size: 15 residues. CDR3 sequence: CASSPPAGGRETQYF. CDR3 DNA: TGTGCCAGCTCACCACCGGCGGGGGGCAGAGAGACCCAGTACTTC. The whole variable domain, remainder taken from reference TRBV18 and TRBJ2-5, is NAGVMQNPRHLVRRRGQEARLRCSPMKGHSHVYWYRQLPEEGLKFMVYLQKENIIDESGMPKERFSAEFPKEGPSILRIQQVVRGDSAAYFCASSPPAGGRETQYFGPGTRLLVL.

CDR3 protein: CASSQDGLAVTDTQYF. CDR3 nucleotide sequence: TGTGCCAGCAGCCAAGATGGGCTAGCGGTCACAGATACGCAGTATTTT. V is TRBV4-2 and J is TRBJ2-3, with 7 bases fitting TRBD2. The CDR3 has 16 amino acids. Losses at the gene ends were 0 bases for V and 2 bases for J; bases not matched to a gene: 5. The germline V gene has CDR1 LGHNA and CDR2 YNFKEQ.

This chain connects TRBV5-1 to TRBJ1-2, with 7 bases matching TRBD1. Germline V gives CDR1 SGHRS, CDR2 YFSETQ. The CDR3 runs to 12 residues. V lost 3 bases and J lost 8; bases outside the gene matches: 4. CDR3 protein: CASSWAGGGYTF. The CDR3 nucleotides read TGCGCCAGCAGCTGGGCAGGGGGGGGCTACACCTTC.

The chain is built from TRBV27 and TRBJ1-6; TRBD1 is a possible D gene (6 bases). The CDR3 covers 17 residues. V shed 3 bases and J shed 8 bases, with 20 bases lying between them. Germline CDR1 and CDR2: MNHEY and SMNVEV (reference sequence). CDR3 nucleotides: TGTGCCAGCAGTTTGATCAAATCTGCAGGGGCGTATTCACCCCTCCACTTT. Protein sequence: CASSLIKSAGAYSPLHF.

The chain is built from TRBV29-1 and TRBJ1-1; 7 nucleotides match TRBD1. Losses at the gene ends were 4 bases for V and 6 bases for J; bases not matched to a gene: 5. The germline V gene encodes CDR1 SQVTM and CDR2 ANQGSEA. There are 12 residues in the CDR3. CDR3 loop: CSVGLGGPEAFF. The CDR3 DNA reads TGCAGCGTTGGATTAGGGGGCCCTGAAGCTTTCTTT.

The chain carries TRBV7-2 and TRBJ2-6; 8 nucleotides line up with TRBD1. With 3 bases clipped from V and 4 bases from J, the junction kept 8 bases outside the gene matches. The V gene's germline CDR1 is SGHTA and CDR2 FQGNSA. The CDR3 spans 17 residues. The CDR3 nucleotides read TGTGCCAGCAGCTTCCTCCGGACAGGGTCAGGGGCCAACGTCCTGACTTTC. Its translation is CASSFLRTGSGANVLTF. Supplemented by reference TRBV7-2 and TRBJ2-6, the full variable domain reads GAGVSQSPSNKVTEKGKDVELRCDPISGHTALYWYRQSLGQGLEFLIYFQGNSAPDKSGLPSDRFSAERTGGSVSTLTIQRTQQEDSAVYLCASSFLRTGSGANVLTFGAGSRLTVL.

The chain carries TRBV11-2 and TRBJ1-5; D unresolved. V was shortened by 5 bases and J by 3 bases, with 11 bases between the two germline ends. The CDR3 sequence is 14 residues long. The germline CDR1 and CDR2 sequences are SGHAT and FQNNGV. The CDR3 nucleotides are TGTGCCAGCAGCGAATTCGACTCCAATCAGCCCCAGCATTTT. The encoded protein is CASSEFDSNQPQHF. The variable domain in full, completed from reference TRBV11-2 and TRBJ1-5, reads EAGVAQSPRYKIIEKRQSVAFWCNPISGHATLYWYQQILGQGPKLLIQFQNNGVVDDSQLPKDRFSAERLKGVDSTLKIQPAKLEDSAVYLCASSEFDSNQPQHFGDGTRLSIL.